This T cell receptor beta chain was captured by sequencing in a study of T-cell reconstitution after alpha-beta-depleted transplantation in children. V shed 0 bases and J shed 5 bases, with 11 bases lying between them. CDR3 length: 14 amino acids. Germline V gives CDR1 SGHTA, CDR2 FQGNSA. Construction of the TCRbeta library involved unique molecular identifiers. TCRdb redid the calling of the PCR reads with MiXCR, one entry per CDR3 protein. Among 200,000 to 300,000 distinct CDR3 sequences listed, 8.2% were seen once. This clonotype was detected many times. The receptor was isolated from a male patient aged 10 to 17 who had a stem cell transplant for acute lymphoblastic leukemia, so the T cells may come from the graft donor. The sample here was PBMCs, mostly from graft donor cells, taken 180 days after TCRalphabeta/CD19-depleted stem cell transplant. The chain uses TRBV7-2 and TRBJ2-7; D possibly corresponds to TRBD2 (7 bases). In DNA, the CDR3 is TGTGCCAGCAGCTTAGCCGGGGGGCCAAACGAGCAGTACTTC. Encoded protein: CASSLAGGPNEQYF.